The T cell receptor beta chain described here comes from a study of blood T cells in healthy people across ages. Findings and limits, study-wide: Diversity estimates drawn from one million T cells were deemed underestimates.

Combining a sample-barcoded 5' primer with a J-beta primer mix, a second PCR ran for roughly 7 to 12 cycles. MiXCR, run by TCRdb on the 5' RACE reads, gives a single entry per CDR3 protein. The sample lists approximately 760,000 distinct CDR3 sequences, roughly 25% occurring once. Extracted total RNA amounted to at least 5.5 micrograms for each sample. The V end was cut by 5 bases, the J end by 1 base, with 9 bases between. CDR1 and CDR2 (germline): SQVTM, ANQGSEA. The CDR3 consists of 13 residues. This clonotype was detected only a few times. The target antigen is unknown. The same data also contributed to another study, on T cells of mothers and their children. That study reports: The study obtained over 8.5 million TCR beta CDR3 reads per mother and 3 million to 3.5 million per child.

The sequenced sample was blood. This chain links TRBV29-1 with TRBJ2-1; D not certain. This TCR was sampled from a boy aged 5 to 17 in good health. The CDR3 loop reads CSVHSPSYNEQFF. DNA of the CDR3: TGCAGCGTTCACAGCCCATCCTACAATGAGCAGTTCTTC.